A single sample gave rise to the 31 T cell receptor gamma chains below, sequenced in a study of intestinal T cells in coeliac disease. Genomic DNA came from ten roughly 5-µm formalin-fixed paraffin-embedded scrolls per case. LymphoTrack primers amplified TRG sequences from approximately 180 ng of biopsy DNA. TCRdb re-called the multiplex PCR reads via CATT. Of about 670 gamma-chain clones in the sample, 50% to 65% are singletons; the top ten hold around a quarter. The specimen sequenced was a duodenal biopsy. These receptors were collected from a human donor who served as a control with a normal duodenal biopsy, not a healthy volunteer.

V and J are TRGV9 and TRGJ1 or TRGJ2. V gave up 12 bases and J gave up 5 bases; unmatched junction bases: 13. This CDR3 has 12 residues. The germline V gene encodes CDR1 GITISATS and CDR2 ISYDGTV (reference sequence). CDR3 sequence (DNA): TGTGCCCTTGTGGGAGGTGATTATAAGAAACTCTTT. Encoded protein: CALVGGDYKKLF.

With respect to this clone: In the same sample, other DNA sequences code for this CDR3. The CDR3 DNA sequence: TGTGCTGCGTGGGATTACCCGGAACCACCCGATAGCCGGACTGGTTGGTTCAAGATATTT. Residues: CAAWDYPEPPDSRTGWFKIF. V gene TRGV10 combines with J gene TRGJP1. TRGV10 is identified as an open reading frame with a role that is uncertain. J gave up 5 bases and V 8 bases, and 27 bases lay outside the gene matches. The CDR3 is made up of 20 amino acids.

In its sample, this clone was seen a few times. Just one base apart from a much larger clone, this may be a read error. The sample has other DNA sequences that encode this CDR3 too. The rearrangement uses TRGV4 and TRGJP1. The J segment lost 0 bases and the V segment lost 0 bases, leaving 7 bases of the junction unmatched. CDR1 is EGSTGY, CDR2 YDSYTSSV, per germline. The CDR3 length is 17 residues. CDR3 sequence (DNA): TGTGCCACCTGGGATGGGCTCCCAAATACCACTGGTTGGTTCAAGATATTT. This sequence encodes CATWDGLPNTTGWFKIF.

This clone occurred once. Given a much more abundant clone one base away, this may be a read error. This chain uses TRGV11 with TRGJP2. TRGV11 is designated an ORF whose function remains uncertain. CDR3 length equals 18 residues. The DNA for the CDR3 is TGTGCCTGCTGGATTGGGCACTCTTATATAGTAGTTGATTGGATCAAGACGTTT. This encodes CACWIGHSYIVVDWIKTF.

In this sample, this clone is large. This chain connects TRGV5 to TRGJ1 or TRGJ2. Per the germline V gene, CDR1 is VINAFY and CDR2 is YDVSNSKD. The ends lost 2 bases at V and 6 bases at J; junction bases unmatched: 1. The CDR3 has 11 residues. The CDR3 DNA reads as TGTGCCACCTGGGACACTTATAAGAAACTCTTT. Translation: CATWDTYKKLF.

This chain uses TRGV9 with TRGJ1 or TRGJ2. This CDR3 is 12 amino acids long. Germline V CDR1 and CDR2: GITISATS, ISYDGTV (reference sequence). The trim removed 4 bases at V and 7 bases at J, leaving 7 bases unmatched. CDR3 residues: CALWEGMYKKLF. CDR3 nucleotides: TGTGCCTTGTGGGAAGGCATGTATAAGAAACTCTTT.

The genes are TRGV5 and TRGJ1 or TRGJ2. The ends lost 1 base at V and 13 bases at J; junction bases unmatched: 7. The CDR3 totals 11 residues. Germline V gene data show CDR1 as VINAFY and CDR2 as YDVSNSKD. For the CDR3, the DNA is TGTGCCACCTGGGACAGAGTAAGTAAACTCTTT. Translating it yields CATWDRVSKLF.

By frequency in the sample, this clone is large (0.1 to 1%). The chain joins TRGV3 to TRGJ1 or TRGJ2. The CDR3 is 12 residues long. V lost 5 bases, J lost 3 bases, and 4 bases stayed unmatched. Germline V gives CDR1 VTNTFY, CDR2 YDVSTARD (reference sequence). The CDR3 region has the DNA TGTGCCACCTGGGGTCCTTATTATAAGAAACTCTTT. The encoded protein is CATWGPYYKKLF.

This clone counts as large. The J gene is TRGJ1 or TRGJ2, the V gene TRGV3. CDR1 and CDR2 from the germline V gene are VTNTFY and YDVSTARD (reference sequence). The CDR3 has 12 residues. V trimming: 3 bases; J trimming: 3 bases; junction bases outside the gene matches: 2. This chain's CDR3 is CATWDFYYKKLF. For the CDR3, the DNA is TGTGCCACCTGGGACTTTTATTATAAGAAACTCTTT.

The J gene is TRGJP1, the V gene TRGV10. TRGV10 is given ORF status, its function remaining uncertain. The CDR3 loop spans 11 amino acids. Germline trimming cut 12 bases from V and 12 bases from J; bases unmatched to any gene: 11. The CDR3 DNA reads TGTGCTGCTCGACAAAGTGGGTTCAAGATATTT. Protein sequence: CAARQSGFKIF.

This clone was recorded a few times. TCRdb attributes to this sequence the protein of a much larger clone, which differs from the DNA translation at residue 5; a read error is likely, and the protein displayed is translated from the DNA. CDR3 sequence: CATWNPSNYYKKLF. In DNA, the CDR3 is TGTGCCACCTGGAATCCGTCGAATTATTATAAGAAACTCTTT. The V gene is TRGV8, the J gene TRGJ1 or TRGJ2. The CDR3 runs 14 residues. V shed 6 bases, J shed 0 bases, and the junction held 8 bases outside the gene matches. The germline V gene encodes CDR1 VENAVY and CDR2 YDSYNSRV.

The V call is TRGV8, the J call TRGJ1 or TRGJ2. The CDR3 spans 15 residues. Germline values: CDR1 VENAVY, CDR2 YDSYNSRV. Trimming at V came to 1 base and at J to 9 bases, leaving 15 bases not matched to a gene. This CDR3 is CATWDRRGGISKKLF. The CDR3 DNA reads as TGTGCCACCTGGGATAGACGGGGGGGTATTAGTAAGAAACTCTTT.

This clone was observed a single time. This clone may be a read error of a much larger clone one base away. The rearrangement links TRGV2 to TRGJP2. The germline CDR1 and CDR2 sequences are EGSNGY and YDSYNSKV. There are 18 residues in the CDR3. CDR3 coding DNA: TGTGCCACCTGGGACGGGCCCTTGGGGTATAGTAGTGGTTGGATCAAGACGTTT. Translating gives CATWDGPLGYSSGWIKTF.

This sequence joins TRGV5 and TRGJ1 or TRGJ2. Germline V lookup: CDR1 VINAFY, CDR2 YDVSNSKD. J lost 4 bases, V lost 2 bases, and 8 bases had no gene match. The CDR3 covers 14 residues. This CDR3 reads CATWDNWGYYKKLF. For the CDR3, the DNA is TGTGCCACCTGGGACAATTGGGGGTATTATAAGAAACTCTTT.

This clone rates as hyperexpanded. This chain links TRGV4 with TRGJ1 or TRGJ2. The CDR3 totals 14 residues. Germline values: CDR1 EGSTGY, CDR2 YDSYTSSV. Trimming took 3 bases from V and 0 from J; bases not matched to a gene: 5. The chain's CDR3 is CATWDPPNYYKKLF. CDR3 DNA: TGTGCCACCTGGGATCCCCCGAATTATTATAAGAAACTCTTT.

The rearrangement uses TRGV8 and TRGJP2. Germline CDR1 reads VENAVY; CDR2 reads YDSYNSRV. CDR3 size: 14 residues. The trim removed 0 bases at V and 6 bases at J, leaving 4 bases unmatched. In DNA form, the CDR3 reads TGTGCCACCTGGGATAGGATAGGTGATTGGATCAAGACGTTT. It translates to CATWDRIGDWIKTF.

This chain uses TRGV10 with TRGJ1 or TRGJ2. TRGV10 is an ORF, with its function uncertain. The ends lost 8 bases at V and 7 bases at J; junction bases unmatched: 9. The CDR3 sequence is 12 residues long. CDR3 sequence (DNA): TGTGCTGCGTGGATTATATGCTATAAGAAACTCTTT. This sequence encodes CAAWIICYKKLF.

The rearrangement uses TRGV2 and TRGJ1 or TRGJ2. In germline, CDR1 is EGSNGY, CDR2 YDSYNSKV. CDR3 size: 14 residues. The CDR3 DNA reads TGTGCACCTGGGACGGGCGGGGTCTATTATAAGAAACTCTTT. It translates to CAPGTGGVYYKKLF.

In its sample, this clone was seen a few times. A far larger clone is off by one base, so a read error is likely. Other DNA sequences from this sample encode an identical CDR3 as well. The chain combines TRGV8 with TRGJ1 or TRGJ2. J was trimmed by 5 bases and V by 4 bases; bases with no gene match: 5. The CDR3 has 12 amino acids. In germline, CDR1 is VENAVY, CDR2 YDSYNSRV. The CDR3 DNA reads as TGTGCCACCTGGGACCGCGATTATAAGAAACTCTTT. Translation: CATWDRDYKKLF.

The chain joins TRGV8 to TRGJ1 or TRGJ2. Germline V gene sequence: CDR1 VENAVY, CDR2 YDSYNSRV. The V gene end was trimmed by 3 bases and the J gene end by 10 bases; junction bases not matched to a gene: 9. The CDR3 covers 12 residues. Here the CDR3 DNA reads TGTGCCACCTGGGATGGGGGGATGAAGAAACTCTTT. Its translation: CATWDGGMKKLF.

V gene TRGV11 combines with J gene TRGJP1. Being an ORF, TRGV11 has a function that is uncertain. J was trimmed by 14 bases and V by 6 bases; bases with no gene match: 18. CDR3 length: 15 amino acids. The CDR3 loop is CACWILGEVLVFKIF. In nucleotides, the CDR3 is TGTGCCTGCTGGATTTTAGGAGAAGTGTTGGTTTTCAAGATATTT.

This clone has only a few counts. TCRdb lists the protein of a much larger clone for this DNA, which differs at residue 8, so this is likely a read error; the protein given here is translated from the DNA itself. The V call is TRGV4, the J call TRGJ1 or TRGJ2. With V trimmed by 4 bases and J by 5 bases, 8 bases remained unmatched. The CDR3 spans 13 residues. Germline CDR1 EGSTGY, CDR2 YDSYTSSV. CDR3 in DNA: TGTGCCACCTGGGACGGGCGAGATTATAAGAAACTCTTT. This codes for CATWDGRDYKKLF.

This clone was observed a handful of times. The gene calls are TRGV4 and TRGJ1 or TRGJ2. The V gene end was trimmed by 8 bases and the J gene end by 3 bases; junction bases not matched to a gene: 7. This CDR3 contains 12 residues. Germline V gene data show CDR1 as EGSTGY and CDR2 as YDSYTSSV. This chain's CDR3 is CATLGCYYKKLF. The CDR3 DNA reads as TGTGCCACCTTGGGATGTTATTATAAGAAACTCTTT.

This clone has just one count. The V gene is TRGV11, the J gene TRGJ1 or TRGJ2. Being an ORF, TRGV11 has a function that is uncertain. The CDR3 covers 15 residues. V shed 4 bases and J 6 bases; nucleotides not matched to a gene: 12. In DNA form, the CDR3 reads TGTGCCTGCTGGATTAGTGAGGGTTTTATTTATAAGAAACTCTTT. As protein: CACWISEGFIYKKLF.

The chain is built from TRGV3 and TRGJ1 or TRGJ2. The germline CDR1 and CDR2 sequences are VTNTFY and YDVSTARD (reference sequence). Trimming took 0 bases from V and 9 from J; bases not matched to a gene: 23. The CDR3 length is 18 residues. CDR3 nucleotides: TGTGCCACCTGGGACAGGCAGGCCCCCTCCGATCGGCCCCCTAAGAAACTCTTT. This gives the protein CATWDRQAPSDRPPKKLF.

This clone came up a few times. A much larger clone lies one base from this, so it may be a read error. The identical CDR3 is also encoded by other nucleotide sequences in the sample. The chain employs TRGV4 and TRGJ1 or TRGJ2. Germline loops: CDR1 EGSTGY, CDR2 YDSYTSSV. The CDR3 is made up of 17 amino acids. The CDR3 nucleotides are TGTGCCACCTGGGATGGTCCCCAAAATTCGAATTATTATAAGAAGCTCTTT. Translation gives CATWDGPQNSNYYKKLF.

This clone was detected once. The V and J genes are TRGV3 and TRGJ1 or TRGJ2. Per the germline V gene, CDR1 is VTNTFY and CDR2 is YDVSTARD (reference sequence). This CDR3 is built from 11 residues. Trimming cost V 4 bases and J 11 bases; bases outside gene matches: 8. In DNA, the CDR3 is TGTGCCACCTGGGAAACCACCCAGAAACTCTTT. This gives the protein CATWETTQKLF.

V gene TRGV9 combines with J gene TRGJ1 or TRGJ2. This CDR3 has 13 residues. From germline, CDR1 is GITISATS and CDR2 ISYDGTV (reference sequence). With 12 bases clipped from V and 2 bases from J, the junction kept 13 bases outside the gene matches. The CDR3 DNA is TGTGCCACCGCCATTCACTATTATTATAAGAAACTCTTT. This gives the protein CATAIHYYYKKLF.

The CDR3 sequence: CATWTDRWFKIF. The CDR3 nucleotides are TGTGCCACCTGGACGGACCGTTGGTTCAAGATATTT. The chain recombines TRGV2 with TRGJP1. Germline values: CDR1 EGSNGY, CDR2 YDSYNSKV. The CDR3 covers 12 residues. Trimming removed 6 bases from V and 9 bases from J; junction bases left unmatched: 7.

This clone came up once. V usage is TRGV10 and J usage is TRGJP1. TRGV10 is reported as an ORF; its role is uncertain. V lost 8 bases and J lost 4; bases outside the gene matches: 11. This CDR3 is 15 amino acids long. The CDR3 is CAAWPPSSTGWFKIF. The CDR3 nucleotides are TGTGCTGCGTGGCCTCCCTCTAGCACTGGTTGGTTCAAGATATTT.

The chain joins TRGV4 to TRGJ1 or TRGJ2. V lost 0 bases and J lost 10; bases outside the gene matches: 6. The CDR3 is made up of 12 amino acids. Germline V gene sequence: CDR1 EGSTGY, CDR2 YDSYTSSV. For the CDR3, the DNA is TGTGCCACCTGGGATGGGCCGTTAAAGAAACTCTTT. This codes for CATWDGPLKKLF.